This T cell receptor (beta chain) derives from a study of OX40 agonist ivuxolimab in advanced cancers. As for the study in general: A history of anti-PD-1, anti-PD-L1 or anti-CTLA-4 therapy was acceptable, and over 30% had some.

Study results and caveats: Relative to CD4+, CD8+ T cells held more expanded clones on average.

TCRdb keeps only in-frame clones here, not all; method: immunoSEQ multiplex PCR. The sample gives some 69,000 clones, around nine tenths of which show up once; around 2.7% is in the top ten. On this clone: Antigen: not known.

Sequenced material: CD4+ or CD8+ T cells sorted from blood, taken in a trial of the OX40 agonist ivuxolimab. The receptor was derived from an adult with an advanced solid tumor such as melanoma, head and neck, liver or kidney cancer.

The CDR3: CASSGDFRDGYEQYF. The CDR3 coding sequence is TGCGCCAGCAGCGGCGATTTCCGGGACGGATACGAGCAGTACTTC. This chain links TRBV5-1 with TRBJ2-7, with D perhaps assigned TRBD1 or TRBD2 (5 bases each). Trimming cost V 4 bases and J 4 bases, with 18 bases left between them. Germline V CDR1 and CDR2: SGHRS, YFSETQ. CDR3 length: 15 amino acids.